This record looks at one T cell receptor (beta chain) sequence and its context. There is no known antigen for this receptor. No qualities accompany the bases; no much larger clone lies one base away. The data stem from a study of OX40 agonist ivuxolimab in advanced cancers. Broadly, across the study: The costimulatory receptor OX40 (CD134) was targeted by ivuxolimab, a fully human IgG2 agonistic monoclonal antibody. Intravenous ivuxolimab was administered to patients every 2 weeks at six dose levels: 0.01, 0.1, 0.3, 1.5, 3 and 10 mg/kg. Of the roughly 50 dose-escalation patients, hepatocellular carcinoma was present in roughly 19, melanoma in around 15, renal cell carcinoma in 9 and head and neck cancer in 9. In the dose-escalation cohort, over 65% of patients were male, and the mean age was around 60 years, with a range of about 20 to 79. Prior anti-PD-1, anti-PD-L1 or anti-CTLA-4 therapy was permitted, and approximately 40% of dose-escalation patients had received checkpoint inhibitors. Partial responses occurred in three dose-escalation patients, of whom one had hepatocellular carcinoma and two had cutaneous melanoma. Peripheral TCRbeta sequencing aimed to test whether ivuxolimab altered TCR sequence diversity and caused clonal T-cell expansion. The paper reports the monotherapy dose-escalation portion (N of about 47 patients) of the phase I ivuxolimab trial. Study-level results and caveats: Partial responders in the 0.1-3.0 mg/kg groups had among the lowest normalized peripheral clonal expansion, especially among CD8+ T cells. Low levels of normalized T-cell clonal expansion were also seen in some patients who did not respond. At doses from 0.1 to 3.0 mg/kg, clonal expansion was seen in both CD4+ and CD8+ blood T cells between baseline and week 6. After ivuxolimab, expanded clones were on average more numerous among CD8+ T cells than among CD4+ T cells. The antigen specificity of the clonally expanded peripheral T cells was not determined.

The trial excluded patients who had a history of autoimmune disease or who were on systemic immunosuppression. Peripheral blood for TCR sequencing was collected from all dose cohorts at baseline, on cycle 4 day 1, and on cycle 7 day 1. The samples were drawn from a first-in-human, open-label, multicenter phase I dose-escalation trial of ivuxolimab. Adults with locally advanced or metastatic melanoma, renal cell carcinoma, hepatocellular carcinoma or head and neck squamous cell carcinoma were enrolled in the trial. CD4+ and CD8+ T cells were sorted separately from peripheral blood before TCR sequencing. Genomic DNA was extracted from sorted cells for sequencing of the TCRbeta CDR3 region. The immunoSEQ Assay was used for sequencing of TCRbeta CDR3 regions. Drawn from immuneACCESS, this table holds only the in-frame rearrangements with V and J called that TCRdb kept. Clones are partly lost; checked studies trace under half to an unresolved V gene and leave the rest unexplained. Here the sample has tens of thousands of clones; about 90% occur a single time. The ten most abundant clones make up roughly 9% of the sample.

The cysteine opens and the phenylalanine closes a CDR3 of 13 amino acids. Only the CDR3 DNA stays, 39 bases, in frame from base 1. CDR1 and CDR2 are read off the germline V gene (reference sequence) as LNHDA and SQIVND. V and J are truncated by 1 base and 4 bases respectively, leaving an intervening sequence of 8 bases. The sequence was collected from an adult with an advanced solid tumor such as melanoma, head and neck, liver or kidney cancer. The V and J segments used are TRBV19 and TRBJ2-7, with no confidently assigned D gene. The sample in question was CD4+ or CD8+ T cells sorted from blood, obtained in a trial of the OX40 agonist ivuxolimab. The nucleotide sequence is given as TGTGCCAGTAGTATAGCTTACGGGTACGAGCAGTACTTC. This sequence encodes CASSIAYGYEQYF.